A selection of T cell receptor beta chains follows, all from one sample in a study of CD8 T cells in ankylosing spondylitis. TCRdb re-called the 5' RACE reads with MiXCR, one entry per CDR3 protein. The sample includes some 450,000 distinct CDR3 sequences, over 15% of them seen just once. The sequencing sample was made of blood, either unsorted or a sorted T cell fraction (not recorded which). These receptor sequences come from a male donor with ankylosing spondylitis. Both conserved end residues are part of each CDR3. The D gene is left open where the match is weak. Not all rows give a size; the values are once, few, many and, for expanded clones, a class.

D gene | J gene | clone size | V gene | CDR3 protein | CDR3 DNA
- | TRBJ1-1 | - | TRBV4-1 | CASRPLLKENTEAFF | TGCGCCAGCAGACCACTCCTAAAGGAGAACACTGAAGCTTTCTTT
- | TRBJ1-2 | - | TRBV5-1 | CASSLEGLYGYTF | TGCGCCAGCAGCTTGGAGGGACTATATGGCTACACCTTC
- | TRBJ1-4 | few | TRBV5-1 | CASSLVGNLNEKLFF | TGCGCCAGCAGCTTGGTTGGCAACTTAAATGAAAAACTGTTTTTT
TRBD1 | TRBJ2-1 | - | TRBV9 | CASSVGTVGYNEQFF | TGTGCCAGCAGCGTCGGGACAGTTGGATACAATGAGCAGTTCTTC
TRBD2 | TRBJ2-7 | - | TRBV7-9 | CASSSPGGGEQYF | TGTGCCAGCAGCTCACCCGGGGGAGGGGAGCAGTACTTC
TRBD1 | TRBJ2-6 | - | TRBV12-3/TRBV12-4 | CASSGQGKLRGANVLTF | TGTGCCAGCAGTGGACAGGGGAAGTTAAGAGGGGCCAACGTCCTGACTTTC
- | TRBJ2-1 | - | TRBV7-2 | CASPGAAGTADNEQFF | TGTGCCAGCCCAGGAGCGGCGGGAACAGCGGACAATGAGCAGTTCTTC
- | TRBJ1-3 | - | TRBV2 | CASSEGRLSSGNTIYF | TGTGCCAGCAGTGAAGGGAGACTGTCGTCTGGAAACACCATATATTTT
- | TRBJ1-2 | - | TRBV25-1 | CASSDTGHLVGYGYTF | TGTGCCAGCAGTGACACCGGGCACCTAGTAGGGTATGGCTACACCTTC
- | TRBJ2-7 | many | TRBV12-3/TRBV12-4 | CASSLGHSSYEQYF | TGTGCCAGCAGTTTGGGACATAGCTCCTACGAGCAGTACTTC
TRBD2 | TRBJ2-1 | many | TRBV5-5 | CASSLSAGGPHEQFF | TGTGCCAGCAGCTTGAGTGCGGGAGGGCCCCATGAGCAGTTCTTC
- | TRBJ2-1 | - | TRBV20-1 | CRAGSYNEQFF | TGCAGGGCCGGGTCCTACAATGAGCAGTTCTTC
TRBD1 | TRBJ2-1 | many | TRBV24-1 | CATSDPGTGADNEQFF | TGTGCCACCAGTGACCCCGGGACAGGGGCAGACAATGAGCAGTTCTTC
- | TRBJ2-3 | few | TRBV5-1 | CASSFPTEPKAPSTDTQYF | TGCGCCAGCAGCTTCCCGACAGAGCCTAAGGCACCCAGCACAGATACGCAGTATTTT
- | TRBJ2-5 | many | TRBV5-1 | CASSFGVEETQYF | TGCGCCAGCAGCTTTGGAGTGGAGGAGACCCAGTACTTC
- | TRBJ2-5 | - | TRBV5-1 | CASSREGHFQETQYF | TGCGCCAGCAGCAGGGAGGGACATTTCCAAGAGACCCAGTACTTC
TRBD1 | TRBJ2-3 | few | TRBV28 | CASQQGALETQYF | TGTGCCAGCCAACAGGGGGCTCTAGAGACGCAGTATTTT
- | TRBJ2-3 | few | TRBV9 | CASSVGGSGPDTQYF | TGTGCCAGCAGCGTAGGGGGCTCGGGCCCAGATACGCAGTATTTT
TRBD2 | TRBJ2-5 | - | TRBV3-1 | CASSQGAGAETQYF | TGTGCCAGCAGCCAAGGAGCGGGAGCGGAGACCCAGTACTTC
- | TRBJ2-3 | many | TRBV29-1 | CSVEDGGGTTDTQYF | TGCAGCGTTGAAGACGGGGGAGGAACGACAGATACGCAGTATTTT
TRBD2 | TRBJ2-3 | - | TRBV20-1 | CSVWGRGGGSDTQYF | TGCAGTGTATGGGGCCGCGGCGGGGGTTCGGATACGCAGTATTTT
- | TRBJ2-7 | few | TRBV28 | CASSILGTIPYEQYF | TGTGCCAGCAGCATATTGGGGACAATTCCCTACGAGCAGTACTTC
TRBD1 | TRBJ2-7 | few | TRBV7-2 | CASSLEGQGSYEQYF | TGTGCCAGCAGCTTAGAGGGACAGGGATCATACGAGCAGTACTTC
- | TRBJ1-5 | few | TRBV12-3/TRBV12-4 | CASSLAPRGTNQPQHF | TGTGCCAGCAGTTTAGCCCCCAGGGGAACCAATCAGCCCCAGCATTTT
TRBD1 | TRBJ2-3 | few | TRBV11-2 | CASSTYRGQVTDTQYF | TGTGCCAGCAGCACGTACAGGGGGCAGGTTACAGATACGCAGTATTTT
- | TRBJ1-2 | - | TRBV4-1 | CASSQTPGTANYGYTF | TGCGCCAGCAGTCAAACCCCCGGGACGGCTAACTATGGCTACACCTTC
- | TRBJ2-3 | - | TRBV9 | CASSVGYSGGTDTQYF | TGTGCCAGCAGCGTAGGATACAGCGGCGGGACAGATACGCAGTATTTT
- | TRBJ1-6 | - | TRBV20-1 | CSAPTSSGSPLHF | TGCAGTGCTCCGACCAGCTCGGGATCACCCCTCCACTTT
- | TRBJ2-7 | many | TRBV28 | CASRGVSDSYEQYF | TGTGCCAGCAGGGGCGTGTCGGACTCCTACGAGCAGTACTTC
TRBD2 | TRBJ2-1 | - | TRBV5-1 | CASSSDTGTSGDSHSYNEQFF | TGCGCCAGCAGCTCGGATACCGGGACTAGCGGAGACTCGCACTCCTACAATGAGCAGTTCTTC
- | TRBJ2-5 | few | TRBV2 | CATQRLQGDQETQYF | TGTGCCACCCAGAGACTACAGGGTGATCAAGAGACCCAGTACTTC
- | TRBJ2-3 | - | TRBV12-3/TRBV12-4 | CASSLVGGDTQYF | TGTGCCAGCAGTTTAGTTGGCGGGGATACGCAGTATTTT
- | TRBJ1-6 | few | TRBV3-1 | CASSNRFTGPSPLHF | TGTGCCAGCAGCAACCGTTTTACAGGGCCCTCACCCCTCCACTTT
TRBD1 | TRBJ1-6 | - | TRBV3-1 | CASSQGQTNSPLHF | TGTGCCAGCAGCCAGGGACAGACTAATTCACCCCTCCACTTT
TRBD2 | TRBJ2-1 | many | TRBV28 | CASHSGGYNEQFF | TGTGCCAGCCACAGCGGGGGTTACAATGAGCAGTTCTTC
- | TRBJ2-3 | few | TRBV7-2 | CASSLKVGGGADTQYF | TGTGCCAGCAGCTTAAAGGTGGGAGGGGGGGCAGATACGCAGTATTTT
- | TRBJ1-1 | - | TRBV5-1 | CASSLGLNLNTEAFF | TGCGCCAGCAGCTTGGGGCTCAACCTGAACACTGAAGCTTTCTTT
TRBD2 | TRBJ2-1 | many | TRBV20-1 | CSAPARLAGGNEQFF | TGCAGTGCCCCGGCCCGACTAGCGGGAGGGAATGAGCAGTTCTTC
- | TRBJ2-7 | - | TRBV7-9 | CATGLGYEQYF | TGTGCTACAGGGTTAGGGTACGAGCAGTACTTC
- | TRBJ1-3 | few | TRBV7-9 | CASSQADNPRTIYF | TGTGCCAGCAGCCAAGCCGACAATCCAAGGACCATATATTTT
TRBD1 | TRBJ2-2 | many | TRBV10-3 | CAIPTTGANTGELFF | TGTGCCATCCCCACGACAGGGGCGAACACCGGGGAGCTGTTTTTT
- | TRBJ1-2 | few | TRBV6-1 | CASRPWTVKSYGYTF | TGTGCCAGCAGGCCTTGGACGGTAAAGAGCTATGGCTACACCTTC
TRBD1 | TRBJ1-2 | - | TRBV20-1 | CSARDPDRDPYSYTF | TGCAGTGCTAGAGACCCGGACAGGGACCCTTATAGCTACACCTTC
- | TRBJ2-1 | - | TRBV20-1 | CSARDRRGGLGNEQFF | TGCAGTGCTAGAGATCGGCGCGGGGGCCTCGGGAATGAGCAGTTCTTC
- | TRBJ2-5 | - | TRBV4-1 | CASSQLDSRETQYF | TGCGCCAGCAGCCAACTGGACAGCAGGGAGACCCAGTACTTC
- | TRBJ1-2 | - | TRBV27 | CASSHEWVPLDGYTF | TGTGCCAGCAGCCATGAGTGGGTCCCTCTAGATGGCTACACCTTC
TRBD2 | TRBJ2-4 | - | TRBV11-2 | CASSRQAGGALAKNIQYF | TGTGCCAGCAGCCGCCAAGCGGGGGGTGCACTAGCCAAAAACATTCAGTACTTC
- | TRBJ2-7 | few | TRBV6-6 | CASSHALQYEQYF | TGTGCCAGCAGTCACGCTCTACAATACGAGCAGTACTTC
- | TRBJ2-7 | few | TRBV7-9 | CASSHHGDLHEQYF | TGTGCCAGCAGCCACCACGGGGATCTACACGAGCAGTACTTC
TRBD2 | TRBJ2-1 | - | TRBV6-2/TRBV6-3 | CASSYSDTSGYNEQFF | TGTGCCAGCAGTTACTCGGATACTAGCGGGTACAATGAGCAGTTCTTC
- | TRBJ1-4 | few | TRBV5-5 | CASSLASEVPNEKLFF | TGTGCCAGCAGCTTGGCGTCAGAAGTGCCTAATGAAAAACTGTTTTTT
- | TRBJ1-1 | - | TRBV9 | CASSSHGTANGMNTEAFF | TGTGCCAGCAGTAGTCATGGGACGGCGAATGGAATGAACACTGAAGCTTTCTTT
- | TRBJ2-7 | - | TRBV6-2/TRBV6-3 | CASRLSGSSYEQYF | TGTGCCAGCAGGCTTAGCGGATCCTCCTACGAGCAGTACTTC